One and the same sample provided the 16 T cell receptor beta chains below, sequenced in a study of monozygotic twins with inflammatory bowel disease (dated by TCRdb to about 2019). Receptors were amplified or captured by 5' RACE. Sequencing used an Illumina HiSeq 2500. After TCRdb reprocessed the reads, each CDR3 protein sequence was kept as one row, without DNA. The table kept for this sample lists 90,000 to 110,000 distinct CDR3 sequences. Around an eighth of the sample belongs to the ten largest clones. Sequenced material: blood. The receptor set was obtained from a human donor with ulcerative colitis or Crohn's disease, or a healthy co-twin of an affected twin (not recorded which).

The V gene is TRBV7-9, the J gene TRBJ2-7; checking the TCRdb D call of TRBD1 is not possible without DNA. The V gene's germline CDR1 is SEHNR and CDR2 FQNEAQ (reference sequence). The CDR3 is 13 amino acids. CDR3 region: CASRTGQAYEQYF.

The chain employs TRBV7-2 and TRBJ1-2; TCRdb's D gene call, TRBD1, goes unchecked for lack of DNA. The germline V gene has CDR1 SGHTA and CDR2 FQGNSA. CDR3 length: 14 residues. CDR3 sequence: CASSQGRGYDGYTF.

The chain joins TRBV11-2 to TRBJ2-3; with no DNA, the TCRdb D assignment of TRBD2 cannot be verified. The CDR3 runs 18 residues. Germline CDR1 SGHAT, CDR2 FQNNGV. This chain's CDR3 is CASSLGPGLAGGEGTQYF.

The chain joins TRBV20-1 to TRBJ1-4; as DNA is missing, the TRBD1 call by TCRdb cannot be tested. The CDR3 consists of 15 residues. Germline CDR1 is DFQATT and CDR2 is SNEGSKA (reference sequence). The CDR3: CSARDGGTGGEKLFF.

The chain combines TRBV4-1 with TRBJ2-1. Germline CDR1 and CDR2: MGHRA and YSYEKL. The CDR3 is 14 amino acids. The CDR3 loop is CASSQSELVHEQFF.

The chain links TRBV19 to TRBJ2-1; TCRdb gives TRBD1 as the D gene, but with no DNA this cannot be confirmed. Looked up from germline, CDR1 is LNHDA and CDR2 is SQIVND (reference sequence). The CDR3 sequence is 15 residues long. The CDR3 sequence: CASSIVQGVGNEQFF.

The chain couples TRBV5-1 to TRBJ2-1; TCRdb proposes TRBD2, but this gene call is untestable without DNA. Germline lookup yields CDR1 SGHRS and CDR2 YFSETQ. The CDR3 sequence is 15 residues long. The CDR3 protein is CASSPGETSRAEQFF.

The chain combines TRBV20-1 with TRBJ2-5; TCRdb's D gene call, TRBD2, goes unchecked for lack of DNA. CDR1 is DFQATT, CDR2 SNEGSKA, per germline (reference sequence). This CDR3 spans 13 amino acids. The CDR3: CSAGLAGVQTQYF.

J is TRBJ2-7 and V is TRBV27; the TCRdb call, TRBD1, lacks DNA for checking. From germline, CDR1 is MNHEY and CDR2 SMNVEV (reference sequence). The CDR3 is 14 amino acids. CDR3 region: CASSLSEGAYEQYF.

This chain uses TRBV6-1 with TRBJ2-2; TCRdb outputs TRBD2, but without DNA this stays unchecked. CDR1 and CDR2 (germline): MNHNS, SASEGT. This CDR3 spans 14 amino acids. CDR3 sequence: CASSRQGNTGELFF.

The CDR3 region is CASSAQTETGELFF. This chain connects TRBV6-4 to TRBJ2-2. Looked up from germline, CDR1 is MRHNA and CDR2 is SNTAGT. CDR3 length: 14 amino acids.

The gene calls are TRBV5-1 and TRBJ2-5; TCRdb selects TRBD1, and the lack of DNA leaves this call unchecked. The germline V gene encodes CDR1 SGHRS and CDR2 YFSETQ. This CDR3 has 14 amino acids. CDR3 protein: CASSFDRKQETQYF. The variable domain in full, with the rest retrieved from reference TRBV5-1 and TRBJ2-5, is KAGVTQTPRYLIKTRGQQVTLSCSPISGHRSVSWYQQTPGQGLQFLFEYFSETQRNKGNFPGRFSGRQFSNSRSEMNVSTLELGDSALYLCASSFDRKQETQYFGPGTRLLVL.

Here the CDR3 reads CSVEKPGSDTQYF. The chain is built from TRBV29-1 and TRBJ2-3; the TCRdb D gene call, TRBD1, has no DNA to confirm it. Germline assignment: CDR1 SQVTM and CDR2 ANQGSEA. This CDR3 has 13 residues.

This chain uses TRBV3-1 with TRBJ2-3. The germline V gene has CDR1 LGHDT and CDR2 YNNKEL (reference sequence). This CDR3 is 14 amino acids long. The chain's CDR3 is CASSQEWERDTQYF.

The chain employs TRBV12-3 or TRBV12-4 and TRBJ1-5. The length of the CDR3 is 17 residues. CDR3 in amino acids: CASSLGDRASPNQPQHF.

The gene calls are TRBV29-1 and TRBJ2-1; the TCRdb call, TRBD1, lacks DNA for checking. The CDR3 consists of 13 residues. The germline V gene encodes CDR1 SQVTM and CDR2 ANQGSEA. This CDR3 reads CSVYPGVSDEQFF.